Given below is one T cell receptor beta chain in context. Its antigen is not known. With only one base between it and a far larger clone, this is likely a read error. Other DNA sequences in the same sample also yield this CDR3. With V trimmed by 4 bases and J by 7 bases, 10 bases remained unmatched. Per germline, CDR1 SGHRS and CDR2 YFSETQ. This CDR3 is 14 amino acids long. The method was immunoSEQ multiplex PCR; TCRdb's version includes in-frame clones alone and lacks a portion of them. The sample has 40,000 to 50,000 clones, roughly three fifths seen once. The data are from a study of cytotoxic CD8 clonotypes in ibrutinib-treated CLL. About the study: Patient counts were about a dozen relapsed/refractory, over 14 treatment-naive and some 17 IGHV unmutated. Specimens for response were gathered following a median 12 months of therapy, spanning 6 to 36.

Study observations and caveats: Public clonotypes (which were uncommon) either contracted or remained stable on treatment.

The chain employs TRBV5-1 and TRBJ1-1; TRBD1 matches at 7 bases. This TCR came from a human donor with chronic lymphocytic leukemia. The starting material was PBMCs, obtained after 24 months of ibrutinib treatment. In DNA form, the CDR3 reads TGCGCCAGCAGCCCCGGGACAGCGTCTGATGAAGCTTTCTTT. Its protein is CASSPGTASDEAFF.